This T cell receptor beta chain emerged from a study of regulatory T cells in long-lasting Graves disease. Study summary: Graves' patients (newly diagnosed) had been on antithyroid drugs under 3 months. Broader study findings: TRBV28 was favored in persistent disease, as were TRBJ1-2 and TRBJ2-5.

The CDR3 spans 13 residues. Germline assignment: CDR1 DFQATT and CDR2 SNEGSKA (reference sequence). About this clonotype: No antigen is known for it. Mismatch with germline at one junction end may stem from a read error.

Time point noted: newly diagnosed GD, antithyroid drugs for less than 3 months. From RNA extracted from PBMCs, the TCR library was made. Building of the TCR beta libraries involved iRepertoire HTBI primers and Arm-PCR of CDR3 regions. MiXCR, applied by TCRdb to the multiplex PCR reads, yields one record per CDR3 protein. The sample records around 480,000 distinct CDR3 sequences, about 15% being singletons. This same sample was also part of a study on T cells in Graves' hyperthyroidism and ophthalmopathy.

This clonotype was obtained from a woman aged 35-60 years with Graves disease. The rearrangement links TRBV20-1 to TRBJ1-2; D gene uncertain. The sequencing used peripheral blood mononuclear cells (PBMCs), collected at new diagnosis, from a patient treated with antithyroid drugs. CDR3 in DNA: TGCAGTACTAGAGAAACGGGTCCCTATGGCTACACCTTC. It codes for CSTRETGPYGYTF.